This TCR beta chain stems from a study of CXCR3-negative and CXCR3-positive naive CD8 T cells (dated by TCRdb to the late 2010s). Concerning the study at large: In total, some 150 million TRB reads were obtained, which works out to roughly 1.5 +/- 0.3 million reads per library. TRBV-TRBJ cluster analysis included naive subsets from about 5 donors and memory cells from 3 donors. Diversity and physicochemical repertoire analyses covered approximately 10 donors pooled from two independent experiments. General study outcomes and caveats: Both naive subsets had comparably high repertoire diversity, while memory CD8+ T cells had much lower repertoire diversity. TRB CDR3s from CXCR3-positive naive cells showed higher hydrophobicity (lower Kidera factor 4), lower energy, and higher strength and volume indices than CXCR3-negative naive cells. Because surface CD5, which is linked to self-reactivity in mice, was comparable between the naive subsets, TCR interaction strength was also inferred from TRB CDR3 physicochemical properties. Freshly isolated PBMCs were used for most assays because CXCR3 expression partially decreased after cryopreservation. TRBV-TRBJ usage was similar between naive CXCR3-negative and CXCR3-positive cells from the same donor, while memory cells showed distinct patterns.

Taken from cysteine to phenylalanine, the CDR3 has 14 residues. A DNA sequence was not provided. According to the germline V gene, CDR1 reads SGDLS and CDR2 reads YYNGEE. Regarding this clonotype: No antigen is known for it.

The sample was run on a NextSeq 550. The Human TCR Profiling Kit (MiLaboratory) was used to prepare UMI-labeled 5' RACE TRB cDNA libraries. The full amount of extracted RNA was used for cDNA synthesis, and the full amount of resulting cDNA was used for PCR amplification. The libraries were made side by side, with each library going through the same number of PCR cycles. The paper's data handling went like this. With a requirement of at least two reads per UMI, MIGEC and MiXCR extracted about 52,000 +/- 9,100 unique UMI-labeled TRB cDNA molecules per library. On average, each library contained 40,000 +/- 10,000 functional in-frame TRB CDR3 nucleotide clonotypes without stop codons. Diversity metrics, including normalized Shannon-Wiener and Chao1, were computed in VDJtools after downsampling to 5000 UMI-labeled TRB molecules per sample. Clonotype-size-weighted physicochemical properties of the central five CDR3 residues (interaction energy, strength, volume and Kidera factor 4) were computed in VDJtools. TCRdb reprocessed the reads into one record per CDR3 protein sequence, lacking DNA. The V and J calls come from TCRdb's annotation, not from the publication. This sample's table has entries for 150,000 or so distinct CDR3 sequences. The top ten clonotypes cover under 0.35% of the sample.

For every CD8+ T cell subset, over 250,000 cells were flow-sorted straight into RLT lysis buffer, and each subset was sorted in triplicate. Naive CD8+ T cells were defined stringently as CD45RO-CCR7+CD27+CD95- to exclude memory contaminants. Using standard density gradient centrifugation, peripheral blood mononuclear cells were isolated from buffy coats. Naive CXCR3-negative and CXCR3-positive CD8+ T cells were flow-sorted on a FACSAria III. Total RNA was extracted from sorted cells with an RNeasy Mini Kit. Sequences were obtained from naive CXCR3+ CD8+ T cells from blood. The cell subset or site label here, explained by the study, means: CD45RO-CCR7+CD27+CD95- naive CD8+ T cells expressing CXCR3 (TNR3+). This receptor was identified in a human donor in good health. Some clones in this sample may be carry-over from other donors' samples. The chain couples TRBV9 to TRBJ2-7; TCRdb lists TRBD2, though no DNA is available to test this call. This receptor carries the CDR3 CASSPGTSVYEQYF. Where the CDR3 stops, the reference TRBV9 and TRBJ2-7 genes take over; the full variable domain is DSGVTQTPKHLITATGQRVTLRCSPRSGDLSVYWYQQSLDQGLQFLIQYYNGEERAKGNILERFSAQQFPDLHSELNLSSLELGDSALYFCASSPGTSVYEQYFGPGTRLTVT.